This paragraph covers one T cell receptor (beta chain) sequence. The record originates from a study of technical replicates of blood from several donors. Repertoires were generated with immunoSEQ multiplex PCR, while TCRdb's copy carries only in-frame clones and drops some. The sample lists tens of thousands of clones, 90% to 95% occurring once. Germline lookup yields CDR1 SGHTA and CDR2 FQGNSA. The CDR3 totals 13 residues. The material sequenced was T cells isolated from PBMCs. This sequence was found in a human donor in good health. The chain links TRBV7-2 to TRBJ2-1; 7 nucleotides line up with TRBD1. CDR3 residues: CAGTDRSYNEQFF. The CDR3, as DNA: TGTGCTGGGACGGACAGGAGTTACAATGAGCAGTTCTTC. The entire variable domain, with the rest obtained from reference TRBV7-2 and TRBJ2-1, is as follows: GAGVSQSPSNKVTEKGKDVELRCDPISGHTALYWYRQSLGQGLEFLIYFQGNSAPDKSGLPSDRFSAERTGGSVSTLTIQRTQQEDSAVYLCAGTDRSYNEQFFGPGTRLTVL.